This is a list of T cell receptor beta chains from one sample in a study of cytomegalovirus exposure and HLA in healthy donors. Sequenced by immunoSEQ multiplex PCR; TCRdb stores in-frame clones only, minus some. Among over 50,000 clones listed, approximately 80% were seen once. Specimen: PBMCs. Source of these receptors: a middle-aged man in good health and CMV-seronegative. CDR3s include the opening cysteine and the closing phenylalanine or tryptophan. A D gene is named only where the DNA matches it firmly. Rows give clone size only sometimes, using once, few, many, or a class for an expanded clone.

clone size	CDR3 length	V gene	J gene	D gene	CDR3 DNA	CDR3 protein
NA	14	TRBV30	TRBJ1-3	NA	TGTGCCTGGAGTAAGACAGTGGCTGGAAACACCATATATTTT	CAWSKTVAGNTIYF
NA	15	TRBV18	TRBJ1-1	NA	TGTGCCAGCTCACCACGCGAGGGAAAGGGAACTGAAGCTTTCTTT	CASSPREGKGTEAFF
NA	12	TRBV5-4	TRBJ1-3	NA	TGTGCCAGCAGCTTGGTCGGTGGCACCATATATTTT	CASSLVGGTIYF
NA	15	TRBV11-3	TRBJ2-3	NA	TGTGCCAGCAGCTCCAAAGGGACTGGCACAGATACGCAGTATTTT	CASSSKGTGTDTQYF
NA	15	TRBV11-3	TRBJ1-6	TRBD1	TGTGCCAGCAGCCCCGGGACAGGGGAAGGGTCACCCCTCCACTTT	CASSPGTGEGSPLHF
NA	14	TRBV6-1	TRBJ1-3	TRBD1	TGTGCCAGCAGCCCCTACAGGGGTGGAAACACCATATATTTT	CASSPYRGGNTIYF
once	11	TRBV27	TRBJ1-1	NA	TGTGCCAGCAGTTCTTACACTGAAGCTTTCTTT	CASSSYTEAFF
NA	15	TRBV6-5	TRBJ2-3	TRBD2	TGTGCCAGCAGTTACTTGGGGGGGAGCACAGATACGCAGTATTTT	CASSYLGGSTDTQYF
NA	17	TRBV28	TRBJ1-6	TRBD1	TGTGCCAGCAGAGGACAGGGGCTAAGCTCCTATAATTCACCCCTCCACTTT	CASRGQGLSSYNSPLHF
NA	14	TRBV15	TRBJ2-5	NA	TGTGCCACCAGCAGAGTGGTACAGAAAGAGACCCAGTACTTC	CATSRVVQKETQYF
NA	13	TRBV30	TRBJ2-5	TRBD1	TGTGCCTGGAAGGGGGCTTGGCAAGAGACCCAGTACTTC	CAWKGAWQETQYF
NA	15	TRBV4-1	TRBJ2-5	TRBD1	TGCGCCAGCAGCCAACGGGACAGAGAAGAATGGACCCAGTACTTC	CASSQRDREEWTQYF
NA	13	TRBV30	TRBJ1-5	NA	TGTGCCTGGAGTGGGGGACTTAATCAGCCCCAGCATTTT	CAWSGGLNQPQHF
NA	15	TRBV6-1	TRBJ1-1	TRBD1	TGTGCCAGCAAGCGGACAGGGGCCGGGGACACTGAAGCTTTCTTT	CASKRTGAGDTEAFF
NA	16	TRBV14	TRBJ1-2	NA	TGTGCCAGCATGTGGTGGGGAGTAGACGGGAACTATGGCTACACCTTC	CASMWWGVDGNYGYTF
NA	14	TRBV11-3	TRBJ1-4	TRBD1	TGTGCCAGCAGGCAGGGGGCCGCTAATGAAAAACTGTTTTTT	CASRQGAANEKLFF
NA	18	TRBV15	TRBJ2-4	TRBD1	TGTGCCACCAGCCCTCGTCAAGGGCAGGGGGCAATCAAAAACATTCAGTACTTC	CATSPRQGQGAIKNIQYF
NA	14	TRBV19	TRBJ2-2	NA	TGTGCCAGTAGTACCCACAGGGTCGGCGGGGAGCTGTTTTTT	CASSTHRVGGELFF
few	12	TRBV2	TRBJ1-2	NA	TGTGCCAGCAGGTTACAGGACGATGTCTACACCTTC	CASRLQDDVYTF
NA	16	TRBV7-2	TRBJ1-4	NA	TGTGCCAGCAGCTTCTTCTACTCCGCAACTAATGAAAAACTGTTTTTT	CASSFFYSATNEKLFF
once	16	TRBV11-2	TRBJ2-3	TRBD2	TGTGCCAGCAGCTTAGACCCGGGACTAGGCACAGATACGCAGTATTTT	CASSLDPGLGTDTQYF
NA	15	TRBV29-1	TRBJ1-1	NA	TGCAGCGTTGAGGGCTCGTTATCAGGTTACACTGAAGCTTTCTTT	CSVEGSLSGYTEAFF
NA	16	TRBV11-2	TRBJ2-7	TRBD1	TGTGCCAGCAGCACGCGGACAGGGGCGGACTCCTACGAGCAGTACTTC	CASSTRTGADSYEQYF
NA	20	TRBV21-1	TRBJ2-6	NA	TGTGCCAGCAACCCTATTTTGGGGGGAGCTCCACTCTCTGGGGCCAACGTCCTGACTTTC	CASNPILGGAPLSGANVLTF
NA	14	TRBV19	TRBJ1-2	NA	TGTGCCAGTAGTATTACCGGACAGCCCTATGGCTACACCTTC	CASSITGQPYGYTF
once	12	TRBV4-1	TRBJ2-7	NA	TGCGCCAGCAGCCAAGCAGGGGGGGAGCAGTACTTC	CASSQAGGEQYF
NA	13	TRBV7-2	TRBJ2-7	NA	TGTGCCAGCAGCTTACAGACATCCTACGAGCAGTACTTC	CASSLQTSYEQYF
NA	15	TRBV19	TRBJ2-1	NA	TGTGCCAGTAGTATAGAGGGGGCGTTCTACAATGAGCAGTTCTTC	CASSIEGAFYNEQFF
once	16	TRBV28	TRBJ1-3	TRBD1	TGTGCCAGCAGTCACAGGGGATTGGGCTCTGGAAACACCATATATTTT	CASSHRGLGSGNTIYF
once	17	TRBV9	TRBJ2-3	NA	TGTGCCAGCAGCGTAGGGGAAAGGGGGTTGTTAGCGGGTACGCAGTATTTT	CASSVGERGLLAGTQYF
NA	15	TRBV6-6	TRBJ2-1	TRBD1	TGTGCCAGCAGTGGGGGACAGGGGGGTTTGAATGAGCAGTTCTTC	CASSGGQGGLNEQFF
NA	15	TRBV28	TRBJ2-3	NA	TGTGCCAGCAGTTTACAGGGGCCAGCCACAGATACGCAGTATTTT	CASSLQGPATDTQYF
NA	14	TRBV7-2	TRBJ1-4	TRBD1	TGTGCCAGCAGCCGGACAGGTGTTAATGAAAAACTGTTTTTT	CASSRTGVNEKLFF
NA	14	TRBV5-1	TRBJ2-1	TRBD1	TGCGCCAGCACCCGGGACAGAGTATACAATGAGCAGTTCTTC	CASTRDRVYNEQFF
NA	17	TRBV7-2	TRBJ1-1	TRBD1	TGTGCCAGCAGCCAAGACAGGGGAGCAGTTATGGCCACTGAAGCTTTCTTT	CASSQDRGAVMATEAFF
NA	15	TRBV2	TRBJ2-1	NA	TGTGCCAGCAGTCCGACCAGGGGAGTATCAGGCGAGCAGTTCTTC	CASSPTRGVSGEQFF
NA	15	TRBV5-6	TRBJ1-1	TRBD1	TGTGCCAGCAGCTTGTCGGTGGGGGCAGGGGGGTCTGCTTTCTTT	CASSLSVGAGGSAFF